This TCR beta chain was identified in a study of blood T cells in healthy people across ages. CDR1 and CDR2 (germline): SGHKS, YYEKEE (reference sequence). CDR3 size: 14 residues. Study observations and caveats: Long-lived donors had more naive CD4+ cells and higher diversity than aged donors.

The authors extracted at least 5 micrograms of total RNA per sample. The use of a sample-barcoded 5' primer and a J-beta primer mix characterized a second PCR of roughly 7 to 12 cycles. Each of the cDNA molecules was tagged by a template-switch adaptor with 12 random nucleotides. MiXCR was run by TCRdb on the 5' RACE reads, yielding one entry per CDR3 protein. This table has roughly 1,700,000 distinct CDR3 sequences, 28% appearing once. This clonotype has a single count. What it recognizes is unknown. Mismatch with germline at one junction end may stem from a read error. The chain uses TRBV5-5 and TRBJ1-2; D remains ambiguous. This receptor was obtained from a woman aged 25-40 years in good health. Sequencing used blood. This CDR3 is CASSFGGANYGYAF. The CDR3 DNA is TGTGCCAGCAGCTTCGGCGGAGCCAACTATGGCTACGCCTTC.